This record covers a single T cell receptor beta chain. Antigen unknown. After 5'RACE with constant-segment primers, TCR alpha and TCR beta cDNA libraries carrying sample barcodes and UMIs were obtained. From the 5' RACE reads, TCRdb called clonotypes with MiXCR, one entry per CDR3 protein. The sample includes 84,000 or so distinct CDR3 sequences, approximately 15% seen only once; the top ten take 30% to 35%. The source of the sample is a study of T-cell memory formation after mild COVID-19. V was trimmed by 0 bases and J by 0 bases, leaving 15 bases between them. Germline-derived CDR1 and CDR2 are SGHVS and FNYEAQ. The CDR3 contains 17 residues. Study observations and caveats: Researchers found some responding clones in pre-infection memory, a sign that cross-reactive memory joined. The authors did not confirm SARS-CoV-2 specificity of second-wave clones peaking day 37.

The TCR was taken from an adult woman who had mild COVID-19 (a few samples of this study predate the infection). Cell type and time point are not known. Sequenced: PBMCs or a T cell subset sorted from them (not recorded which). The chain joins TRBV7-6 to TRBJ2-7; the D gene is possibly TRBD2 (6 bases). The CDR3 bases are TGTGCCAGCAGCTTAGCGGCAGGGCCTAGCGCCTCCTACGAGCAGTACTTC. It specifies CASSLAAGPSASYEQYF.